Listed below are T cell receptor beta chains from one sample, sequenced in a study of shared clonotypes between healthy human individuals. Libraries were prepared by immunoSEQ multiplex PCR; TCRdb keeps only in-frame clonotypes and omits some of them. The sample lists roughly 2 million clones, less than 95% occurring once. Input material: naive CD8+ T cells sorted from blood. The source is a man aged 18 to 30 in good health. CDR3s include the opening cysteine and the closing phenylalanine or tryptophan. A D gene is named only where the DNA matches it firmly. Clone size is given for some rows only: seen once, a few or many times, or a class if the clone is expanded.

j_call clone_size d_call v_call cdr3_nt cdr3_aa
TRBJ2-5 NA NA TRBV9 TGTGCCAGCAGCGTAGATGGTGCCCCCCAAGAGACCCAGTACTTC CASSVDGAPQETQYF
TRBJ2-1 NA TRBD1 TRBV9 TGTGCCAGCAGCGTCGGACAGGGGTCCGGCAATGAGCAGTTCTTC CASSVGQGSGNEQFF
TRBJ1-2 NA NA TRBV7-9 TGTGCCAGCAGTCATATGACAGCATTCGCCGGTAACTATGGCTACACCTTC CASSHMTAFAGNYGYTF
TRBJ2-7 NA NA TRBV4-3 TGCGCCAGCAGCCAAGAGTCTACAGGTTTTTCCTACGAGCAGTACTTC CASSQESTGFSYEQYF
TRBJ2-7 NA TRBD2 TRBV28 TGTGCCAGCAGCCTGGGACTAGCGGGGACCTCGGAGCAGTACTTC CASSLGLAGTSEQYF
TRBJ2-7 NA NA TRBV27 TGTGCCAGCAGTTTCGTCGGACCGAGCTCCTACGAGCAGTACTTC CASSFVGPSSYEQYF
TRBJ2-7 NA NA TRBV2 TGTGCCAGCAGTGTCGACCTAGCGAGTTTCCCCTACGAGCAGTACTTC CASSVDLASFPYEQYF
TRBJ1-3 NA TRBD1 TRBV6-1 TGTGCCAGCAGAATAGAACAGGGGAACGGAAACACCATATATTTT CASRIEQGNGNTIYF
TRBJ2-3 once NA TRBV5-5 TGTGCCAGCAGCTTGTGGACAGCCAGCACAGATACGCAGTATTTT CASSLWTASTDTQYF
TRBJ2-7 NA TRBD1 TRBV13 TGTGCCAGCAGCTTGGACAGGGGGCTCGGCGAGCAGTACTTC CASSLDRGLGEQYF
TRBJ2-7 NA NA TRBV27 TGTGCCAGCAGTTTATCGGCAGGGGTGGGCTCCTACGAGCAGTACTTC CASSLSAGVGSYEQYF
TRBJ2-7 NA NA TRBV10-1 TGCGCCAGCAGTGAGTACCGTACAGGGTCCTACGAGCAGTACTTC CASSEYRTGSYEQYF
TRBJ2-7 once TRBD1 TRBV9 TGTGCCAGCAGCGCCTCCGGGACAGGGTTGAGAGAGCAGTACTTC CASSASGTGLREQYF
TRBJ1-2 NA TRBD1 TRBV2 TGTGCCAGCAGTGAAGCGCTTTGGGGAGGGGGCGATGGCTACACCTTC CASSEALWGGGDGYTF
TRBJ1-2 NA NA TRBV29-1 TGCAGCGTTGCCCGAGGGGGTAGCGATGGCTACACCTTC CSVARGGSDGYTF
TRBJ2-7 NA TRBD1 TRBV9 TGTGCCAGCAGCGCCGGGACAGGGAGCCACGAGCAGTACTTC CASSAGTGSHEQYF
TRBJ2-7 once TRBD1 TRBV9 TGTGCCAGCAGCCCGCGACCGGGACAGGGGGACTACGAGCAGTACTTC CASSPRPGQGDYEQYF
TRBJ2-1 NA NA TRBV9 TGTGCCAGCAAGCCGGACTCCTACAATGAGCAGTTCTTC CASKPDSYNEQFF
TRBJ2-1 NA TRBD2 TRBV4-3 TGCGCCAGCAGCCAAGATATTAGCGGGAGTGTTCGGGAGCAGTTCTTC CASSQDISGSVREQFF
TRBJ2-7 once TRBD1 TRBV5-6 TGTGCCAGCAGCTTGGTAGGTTCTGGACAGGGCATCGAGCACGAGCAGTACTTC CASSLVGSGQGIEHEQYF
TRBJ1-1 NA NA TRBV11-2 TGTGCCAGCAGCTTAGTGCTAACCACCGAAGCTTTCTTT CASSLVLTTEAFF
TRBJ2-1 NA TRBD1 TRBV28 TGTGCCAGCAGTTTGGGGACAGGGGTCATCGATGAGCAGTTCTTC CASSLGTGVIDEQFF
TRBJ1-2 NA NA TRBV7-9 TGTGCCAGCAGCTTAGAGAGGACGGAAGCTAACTATGGCTACACCTTC CASSLERTEANYGYTF
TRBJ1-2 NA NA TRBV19 TGTGCCAGTAGTATAGATGGACTAATATATGGCTACACCTTC CASSIDGLIYGYTF
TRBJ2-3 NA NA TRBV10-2 TGCGCCAGCAGTGATTTTTATCCGAGGAGCGCAGATACGCAGTATTTT CASSDFYPRSADTQYF
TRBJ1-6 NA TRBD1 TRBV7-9 TGTGCCAGCAGTTCGGGACAGGGGAATTCACCCCTCCACTTT CASSSGQGNSPLHF
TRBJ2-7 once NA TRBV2 TGTGCCAGCACCCTACATAGCGTCGTGAGCTACGAGCAGTACTTC CASTLHSVVSYEQYF
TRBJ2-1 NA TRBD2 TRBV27 TGTGCCAGCAGCCCACTAGCGGTCGCGGCCAATGAGCAGTTCTTC CASSPLAVAANEQFF
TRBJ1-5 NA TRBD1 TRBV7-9 TGTGCCAGCAGCTGGACAGGGGACAATCAGCCCCAGCATTTT CASSWTGDNQPQHF
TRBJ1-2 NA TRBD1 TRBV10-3 TGTGCCATCACCGAAAGGGGACAGAACTATGGCTACACCTTC CAITERGQNYGYTF
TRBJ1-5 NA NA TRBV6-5 TGTGCCAGCAGTTACATGGGGCTGGAGCCCCAGCATTTT CASSYMGLEPQHF
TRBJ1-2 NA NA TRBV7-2 TGTGCCAGCAGCTTAGTACAGGGCCCTAACTATGGCTACACCTTC CASSLVQGPNYGYTF
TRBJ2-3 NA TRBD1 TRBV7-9 TGTGCCAGCAGCTCTAGAAGGGGGCCCGACAGGGATACGCAGTATTTT CASSSRRGPDRDTQYF
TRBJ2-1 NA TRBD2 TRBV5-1 TGCGCCAGCAGCTTGGCCGGGGGGACCTACAATGAGCAGTTCTTC CASSLAGGTYNEQFF
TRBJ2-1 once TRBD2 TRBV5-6 TGTGCCAGCAGCTTGTTTTTAGCGGGAGACTTCAATGAGCAGTTCTTC CASSLFLAGDFNEQFF
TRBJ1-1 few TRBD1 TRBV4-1 TGCGCCAGCAGCCAGGGACAGGGGACGAACACTGAAGCTTTCTTT CASSQGQGTNTEAFF
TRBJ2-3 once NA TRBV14 TGTGCCAGCAGCCCAGGGGCAGATACGCAGTATTTT CASSPGADTQYF
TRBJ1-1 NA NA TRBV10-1 TGCGCCAGCAGTGACTCTCCGGGACTGACGAACACTGAAGCTTTCTTT CASSDSPGLTNTEAFF
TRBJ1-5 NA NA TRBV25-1 TGTGCCAGCAGTGATGGCGATAGCAATCAGCCCCAGCATTTT CASSDGDSNQPQHF
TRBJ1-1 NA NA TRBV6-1 TGTGCCAGCAGACCCGTGTGGGACACTGAAGCTTTCTTT CASRPVWDTEAFF
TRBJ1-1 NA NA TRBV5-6 TGTGCCAGCAGCTGGACAAACACTGAAGCTTTCTTT CASSWTNTEAFF